Listed below are T cell receptor beta chains from one sample, sequenced in a study of blood T cells in healthy people across ages. In TCRdb, the 5' RACE reads were re-called with MiXCR into one record per CDR3 protein. This sample has fewer than 1,200,000 distinct CDR3 sequences; about 25% occur once, and the top ten carry about 0.8%. These data were also reused for a study on T cells of mothers and their children.

Material for sequencing was blood. The receptors shown here come from a girl aged 2 to 10 in good health. The CDR3 runs from the conserved cysteine through the conserved F or W. Fields, in order: D gene, V gene, clone size, J gene, CDR3 protein, CDR3 DNA. The D gene is left open where the match is weak. Rows give clone size only sometimes, using once, few, many, or a class for an expanded clone.

d_call: -
v_call: TRBV10-3
clone_size: -
j_call: TRBJ1-2
cdr3_aa: CAISEWGTNYGYTF
cdr3_nt: TGTGCCATCAGTGAGTGGGGGACTAACTATGGCTACACCTTC

d_call: -
v_call: TRBV6-1
clone_size: few
j_call: TRBJ1-5
cdr3_aa: CASSEVRGARQPQHF
cdr3_nt: TGTGCCAGCAGTGAAGTTCGGGGGGCGAGGCAGCCCCAGCATTTT

d_call: -
v_call: TRBV7-9
clone_size: -
j_call: TRBJ1-5
cdr3_aa: CASSSPGEGKPQHF
cdr3_nt: TGTGCCAGCAGCTCCCCAGGTGAGGGGAAGCCCCAGCATTTT

d_call: -
v_call: TRBV7-9
clone_size: few
j_call: TRBJ2-7
cdr3_aa: CASRPPASIEQYF
cdr3_nt: TGTGCCAGCAGACCACCCGCATCGATCGAGCAGTACTTC

d_call: TRBD2
v_call: TRBV7-9
clone_size: -
j_call: TRBJ2-2
cdr3_aa: CASSSPIVGGKAGELLF
cdr3_nt: TGTGCCAGCAGTTCCCCGATAGTCGGGGGGAAGGCCGGGGAGCTGCTTTTT

d_call: -
v_call: TRBV20-1
clone_size: few
j_call: TRBJ2-1
cdr3_aa: CSASPGGGNEQFF
cdr3_nt: TGCAGTGCTTCTCCAGGGGGAGGCAATGAGCAGTTCTTC

d_call: TRBD2
v_call: TRBV7-2
clone_size: -
j_call: TRBJ2-1
cdr3_aa: CASSLEGREDYNEQFF
cdr3_nt: TGTGCCAGCAGCTTAGAGGGGCGGGAGGACTACAATGAGCAGTTCTTC

d_call: TRBD1
v_call: TRBV5-1
clone_size: -
j_call: TRBJ2-5
cdr3_aa: CASSLDITGEETQYF
cdr3_nt: TGCGCCAGCAGCTTGGACATAACAGGGGAAGAGACCCAGTACTTC

d_call: -
v_call: TRBV20-1
clone_size: -
j_call: TRBJ2-7
cdr3_aa: CSARKGLGVYEQYF
cdr3_nt: TGCAGTGCTAGGAAAGGTCTGGGCGTCTACGAGCAGTACTTC

d_call: -
v_call: TRBV12-3/TRBV12-4
clone_size: -
j_call: TRBJ1-2
cdr3_aa: CASTLGTGYGYTF
cdr3_nt: TGTGCCAGCACCCTAGGGACGGGCTATGGCTACACCTTC

d_call: -
v_call: TRBV29-1
clone_size: few
j_call: TRBJ2-1
cdr3_aa: CSVQQDSYNEQFF
cdr3_nt: TGCAGCGTCCAACAGGACTCCTACAATGAGCAGTTCTTC

d_call: -
v_call: TRBV11-1
clone_size: -
j_call: TRBJ2-6
cdr3_aa: CASSSQASGANVLTF
cdr3_nt: TGTGCCAGCAGCTCACAGGCCTCTGGGGCCAACGTCCTGACTTTC

d_call: TRBD1
v_call: TRBV7-2
clone_size: once
j_call: TRBJ1-5
cdr3_aa: CASSLEGGFNQPQHF
cdr3_nt: TGTGCCAGCAGCTTAGAAGGGGGCTTCAATCAGCCCCAGCATTTT